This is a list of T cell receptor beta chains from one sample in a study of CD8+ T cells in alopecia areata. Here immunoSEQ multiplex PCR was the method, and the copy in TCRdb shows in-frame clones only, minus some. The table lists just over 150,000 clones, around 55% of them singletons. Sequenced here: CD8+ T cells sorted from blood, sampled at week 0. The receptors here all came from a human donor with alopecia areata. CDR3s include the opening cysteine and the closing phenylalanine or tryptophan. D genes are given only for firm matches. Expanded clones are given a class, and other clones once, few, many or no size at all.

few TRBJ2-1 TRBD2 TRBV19 CASSMGSGGSQWDEQFF TGTGCCAGTAGTATGGGCAGCGGGGGCTCACAGTGGGATGAGCAGTTCTTC
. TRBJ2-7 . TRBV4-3 CASSQVRGAHEQYF TGCGCCAGCAGCCAAGTTAGGGGGGCCCACGAGCAGTACTTC
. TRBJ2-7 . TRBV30 CAWSERYPYEQYF TGTGCCTGGAGTGAGAGGTACCCCTACGAGCAGTACTTC
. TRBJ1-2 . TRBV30 CAWSVSGYGYTF TGTGCCTGGAGTGTATCAGGGTATGGCTACACCTTC
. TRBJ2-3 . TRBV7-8 CASTPSDTQYF TGTGCCAGCACCCCCTCAGATACGCAGTATTTT
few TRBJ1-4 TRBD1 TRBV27 CASSHRGTNEKLFF TGTGCCAGCAGCCACAGGGGAACTAATGAAAAACTGTTTTTT
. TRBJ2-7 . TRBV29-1 CSAFGAYEQYF TGCAGCGCGTTCGGGGCCTACGAGCAGTACTTC
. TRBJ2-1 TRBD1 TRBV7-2 CASSPRTGSTYNEQFF TGTGCCAGCAGCCCACGGACAGGGAGCACCTACAATGAGCAGTTCTTC
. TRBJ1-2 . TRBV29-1 CSVEDLRDRYGYTF TGCAGCGTTGAAGATCTCAGGGATCGGTATGGCTACACCTTC
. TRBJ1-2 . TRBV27 CASQTPGGDGYTF TGTGCCAGCCAAACCCCGGGAGGGGATGGCTACACCTTC
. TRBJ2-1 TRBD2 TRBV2 CASSRLAGSNNEQFF TGTGCCAGCAGTCGACTAGCGGGGTCGAACAATGAGCAGTTCTTC
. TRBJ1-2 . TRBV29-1 CSVPTGLGYTF TGCAGCGTTCCGACAGGACTTGGCTACACCTTC
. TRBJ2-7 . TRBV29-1 CSAVGGFSAYEQYF TGCAGCGCCGTCGGTGGATTTTCAGCCTACGAGCAGTACTTC
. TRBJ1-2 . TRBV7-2 CASSGGGLGYGYTF TGTGCCAGCAGCGGCGGGGGACTTGGCTATGGCTACACCTTC
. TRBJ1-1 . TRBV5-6 CASSLEVVDTEAFF TGTGCCAGCAGCCTAGAGGTGGTGGACACTGAAGCTTTCTTT
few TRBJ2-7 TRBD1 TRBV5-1 CASSLTGDVLREQYF TGCGCCAGCAGCTTAACAGGGGATGTGCTGCGGGAGCAGTACTTC
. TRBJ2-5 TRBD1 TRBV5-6 CASRQGKETQYF TGTGCCAGCCGACAGGGGAAAGAGACCCAGTACTTC
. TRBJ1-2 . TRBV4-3 CASSPETGREGYTF TGCGCCAGCAGCCCCGAAACGGGTCGGGAAGGCTACACCTTC
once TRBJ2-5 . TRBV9 CASSLDREGETQYF TGTGCCAGCAGTCTCGACAGGGAGGGAGAGACCCAGTACTTC
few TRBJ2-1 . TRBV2 CASSEAAFGEQFF TGTGCCAGCAGTGAAGCAGCGTTCGGTGAGCAGTTCTTC
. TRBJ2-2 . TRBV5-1 CASSSGPGTGELFF TGCGCCAGCAGCTCGGGGCCCGGGACCGGGGAGCTGTTTTTT
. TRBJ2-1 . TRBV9 CASSVTGNGYNEQFF TGTGCCAGCAGCGTAACCGGGAATGGCTACAATGAGCAGTTCTTC
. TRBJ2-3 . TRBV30 CAWSSGSTDTQYF TGTGCCTGGAGTAGTGGGAGCACAGATACGCAGTATTTT
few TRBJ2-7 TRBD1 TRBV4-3 CASSLEETGSYEQYF TGCGCCAGCAGCCTGGAGGAGACAGGGAGCTACGAGCAGTACTTC